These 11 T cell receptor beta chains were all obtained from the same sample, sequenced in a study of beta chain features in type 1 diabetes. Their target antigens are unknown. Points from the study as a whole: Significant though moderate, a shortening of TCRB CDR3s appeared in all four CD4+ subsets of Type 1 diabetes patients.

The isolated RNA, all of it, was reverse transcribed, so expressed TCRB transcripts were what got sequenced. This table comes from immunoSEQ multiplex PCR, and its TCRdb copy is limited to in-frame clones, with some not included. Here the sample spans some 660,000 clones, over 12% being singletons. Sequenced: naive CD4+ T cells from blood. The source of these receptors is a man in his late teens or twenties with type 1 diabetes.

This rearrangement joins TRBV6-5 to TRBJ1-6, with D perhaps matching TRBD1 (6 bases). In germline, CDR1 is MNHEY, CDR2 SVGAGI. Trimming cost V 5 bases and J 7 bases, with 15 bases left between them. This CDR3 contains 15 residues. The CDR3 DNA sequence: TGTGCCAGCAGTCCCTCCCGAACAGGGAATTCACCCCTCCACTTT. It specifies CASSPSRTGNSPLHF.

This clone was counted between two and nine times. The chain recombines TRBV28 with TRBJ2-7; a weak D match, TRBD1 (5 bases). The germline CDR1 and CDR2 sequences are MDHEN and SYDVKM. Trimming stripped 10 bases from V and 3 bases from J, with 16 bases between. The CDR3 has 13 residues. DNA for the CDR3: TGTGCCATCATGTCCGGGCAGGGCTACGAGCAGTACTTC. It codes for CAIMSGQGYEQYF.

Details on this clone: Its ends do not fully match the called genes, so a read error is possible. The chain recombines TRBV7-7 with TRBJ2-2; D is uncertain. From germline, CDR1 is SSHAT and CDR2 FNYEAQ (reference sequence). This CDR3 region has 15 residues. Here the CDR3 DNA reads TGTGCTAGCAGCTTGGTGCCTGGGCACAGCGGGGAGCTGTTTTTT. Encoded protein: CASSLVPGHSGELFF.

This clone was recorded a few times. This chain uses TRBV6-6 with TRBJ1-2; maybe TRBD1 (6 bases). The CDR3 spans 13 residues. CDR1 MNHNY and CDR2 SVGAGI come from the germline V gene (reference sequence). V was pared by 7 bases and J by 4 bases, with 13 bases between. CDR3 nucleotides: TGTGCCAGCACCCCTACAGGGTCCTATGGCTACACCTTC. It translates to CASTPTGSYGYTF.

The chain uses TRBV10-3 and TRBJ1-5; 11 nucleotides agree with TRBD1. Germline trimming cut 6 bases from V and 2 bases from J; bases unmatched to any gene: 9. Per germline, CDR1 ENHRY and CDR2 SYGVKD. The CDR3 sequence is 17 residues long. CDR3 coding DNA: TGTGCCATCAGCTCTGGACAGGGGGCATTTGGCAATCAGCCCCAGCATTTT. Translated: CAISSGQGAFGNQPQHF.

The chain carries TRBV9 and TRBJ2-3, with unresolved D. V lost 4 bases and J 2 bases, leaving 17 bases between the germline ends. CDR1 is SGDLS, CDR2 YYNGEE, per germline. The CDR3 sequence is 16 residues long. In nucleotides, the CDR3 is TGTGCCAGCAGCCCAGCTGGGGATTCCGACACAGATACGCAGTATTTT. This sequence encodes CASSPAGDSDTDTQYF.

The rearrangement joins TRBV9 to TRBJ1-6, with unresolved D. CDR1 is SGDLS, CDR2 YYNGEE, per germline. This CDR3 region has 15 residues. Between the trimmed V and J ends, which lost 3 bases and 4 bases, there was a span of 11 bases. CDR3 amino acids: CASSGATDYNSPLHF. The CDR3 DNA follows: TGTGCCAGCAGCGGCGCGACGGATTATAATTCACCCCTCCACTTT.

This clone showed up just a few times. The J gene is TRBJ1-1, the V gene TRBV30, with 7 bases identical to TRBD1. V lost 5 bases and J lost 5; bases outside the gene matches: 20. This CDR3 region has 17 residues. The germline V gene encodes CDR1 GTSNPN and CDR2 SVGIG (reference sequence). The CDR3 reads CAWGPFLPRQGGTEAFF. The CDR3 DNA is TGTGCCTGGGGTCCCTTTTTACCCCGACAGGGTGGGACTGAAGCTTTCTTT.

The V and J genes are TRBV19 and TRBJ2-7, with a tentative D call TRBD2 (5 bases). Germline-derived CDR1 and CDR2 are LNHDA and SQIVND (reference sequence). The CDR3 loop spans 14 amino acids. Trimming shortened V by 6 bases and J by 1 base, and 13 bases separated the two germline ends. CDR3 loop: CASSMGGSSYEQYF. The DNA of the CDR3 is TGTGCCAGTAGCATGGGTGGGAGTTCCTACGAGCAGTACTTC.

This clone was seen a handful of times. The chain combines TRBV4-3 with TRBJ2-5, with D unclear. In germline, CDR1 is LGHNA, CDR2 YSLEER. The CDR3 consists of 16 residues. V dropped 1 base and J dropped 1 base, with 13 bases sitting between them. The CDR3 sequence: CASSQGLSIAQETQYF. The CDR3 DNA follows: TGCGCCAGCAGCCAAGGCCTCTCCATAGCCCAAGAGACCCAGTACTTC.

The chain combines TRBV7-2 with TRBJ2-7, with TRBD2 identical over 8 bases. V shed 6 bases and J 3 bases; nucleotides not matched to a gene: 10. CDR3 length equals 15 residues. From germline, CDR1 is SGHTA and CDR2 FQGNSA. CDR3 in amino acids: CASRFLGLGDYEQYF. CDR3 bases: TGTGCCAGCAGATTCCTGGGACTAGGGGACTACGAGCAGTACTTC.